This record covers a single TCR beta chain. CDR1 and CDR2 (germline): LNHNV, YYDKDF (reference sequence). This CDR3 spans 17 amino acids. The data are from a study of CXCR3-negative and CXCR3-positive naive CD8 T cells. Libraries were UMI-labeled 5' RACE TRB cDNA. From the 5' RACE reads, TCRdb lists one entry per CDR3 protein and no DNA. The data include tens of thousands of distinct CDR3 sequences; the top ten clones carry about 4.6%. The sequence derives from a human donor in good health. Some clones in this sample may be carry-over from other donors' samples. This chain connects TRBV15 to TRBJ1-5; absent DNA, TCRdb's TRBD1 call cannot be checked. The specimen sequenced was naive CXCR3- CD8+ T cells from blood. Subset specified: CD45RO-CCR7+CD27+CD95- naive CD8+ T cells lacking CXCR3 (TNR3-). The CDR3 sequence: CATSRVPGTEEIKLQHF.